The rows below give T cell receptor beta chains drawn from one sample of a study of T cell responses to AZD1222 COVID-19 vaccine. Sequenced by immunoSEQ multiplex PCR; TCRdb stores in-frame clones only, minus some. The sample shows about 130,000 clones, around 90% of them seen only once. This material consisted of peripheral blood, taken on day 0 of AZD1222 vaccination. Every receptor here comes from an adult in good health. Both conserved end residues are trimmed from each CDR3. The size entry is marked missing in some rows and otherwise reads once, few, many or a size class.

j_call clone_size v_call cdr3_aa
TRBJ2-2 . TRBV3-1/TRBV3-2 ASSLNNPLNTGELF
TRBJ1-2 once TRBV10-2 ASRGDRIRNYGYT
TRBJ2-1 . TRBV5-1 ASSLTGTGHNEQF
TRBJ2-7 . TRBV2 ASSRTAGDEQY
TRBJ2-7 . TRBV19 ASSLGGSGSYEQY
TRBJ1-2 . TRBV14 ASSQVTGPAVYGYT
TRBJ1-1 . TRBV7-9 ASSLRETEAF
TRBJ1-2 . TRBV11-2 ASSLRRQSDYGYT
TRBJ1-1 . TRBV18 ASSPGNTEAF
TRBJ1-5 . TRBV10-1 ARQLNQPQH
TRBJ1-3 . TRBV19 ASSEPGAAGISGNTIY
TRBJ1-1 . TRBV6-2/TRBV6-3 ASSPRTGRDTEAF
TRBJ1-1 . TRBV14 ASSQSENTEAF
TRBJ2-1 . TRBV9 ASSVGDTVDNEQF
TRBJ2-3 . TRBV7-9 ASSPAQGAADTQY
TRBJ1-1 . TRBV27 ASRPGLNVEAF
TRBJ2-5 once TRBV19 ASSIVGQETQY
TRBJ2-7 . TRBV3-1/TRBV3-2 ASSSRDRAYEQY
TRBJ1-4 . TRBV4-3 ASSQVQGATNEKLF
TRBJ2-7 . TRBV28 ASSLGGSYEQY
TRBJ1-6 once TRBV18 ASSLQTGSGNSPLH
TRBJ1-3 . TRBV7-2 ASSSRTGSNTIY
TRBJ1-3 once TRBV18 ASSPWPGGSSGNTIY
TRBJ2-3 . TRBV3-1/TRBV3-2 ASSQDWLPGTDTQY
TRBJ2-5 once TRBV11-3 ASSPGTLGETQY
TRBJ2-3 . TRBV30 AWSEGSGDTQY
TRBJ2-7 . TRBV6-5 ASSYMHRPTYEQY
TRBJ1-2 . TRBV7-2 ASSTQGVQGYGYT
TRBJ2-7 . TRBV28 ASSLGQGNEQY
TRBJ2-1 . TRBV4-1 ASSQTQGEYNEQF
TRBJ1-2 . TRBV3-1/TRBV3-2 ASSQDPGGTYGYT
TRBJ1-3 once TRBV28 ASSPGEAGNTIY
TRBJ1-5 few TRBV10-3 ATSPREPYSNQPQH
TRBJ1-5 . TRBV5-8 ASSLERQGDQH
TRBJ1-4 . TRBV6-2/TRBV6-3 ASSYSAPDRVGEKLF